This TCR beta chain was sequenced for a study of spatial heterogeneity in lung cancer. About the research overall: In the raw reads, each unique TCR and UMI combination was present more than ten times on average.

TCRdb independently ran MiXCR on the 5' RACE reads; one entry per CDR3 protein. The sample consists of tens of thousands of distinct CDR3 sequences, roughly 8% of them appearing once. The sample's time point: sample taken at primary tumor resection. Samples came from 60 to 75 TRACERx patients with untreated early-stage lung cancer. This clonotype was counted at least ten times. From germline, CDR1 is SGHDN and CDR2 FVKESK. J gave up 4 bases and V 4 bases, and 2 bases lay outside the gene matches. The CDR3 has 15 residues. The sample here was PBMCs, taken at surgery. The TCR sequence derives from a male donor with early-stage non-small cell lung cancer. V is TRBV14 and J is TRBJ2-2; TRBD1 matches at 11 bases. The CDR3 loop is CASSRGTGGTGELFF. CDR3 nucleotide sequence: TGTGCCAGCAGCCGCGGGACAGGGGGCACCGGGGAGCTGTTTTTT.